This T cell receptor (beta chain) was observed in a study of cytomegalovirus exposure and HLA in healthy donors. Some clones are missing from TCRdb's copy, which holds only in-frame ones; the method was immunoSEQ multiplex PCR. The data contain 90,000 or so clones, 85% of them seen just once; the ten biggest clones take up 20% to 25%. Germline values: CDR1 SGHAT, CDR2 FQDESV (reference sequence). CDR3 size: 15 residues. V shed 2 bases and J 2 bases; nucleotides not matched to a gene: 6. J is TRBJ2-7 and V is TRBV11-1; 7 nucleotides line up with TRBD1. This receptor was identified in a man between 18 and 35 years old in good health and CMV-seropositive. Material: PBMCs. DNA for the CDR3: TGTGCCAGCAGCTTATACAGGGGTATGCCCTACGAGCAGTACTTC. It specifies CASSLYRGMPYEQYF. Full variable domain (missing parts from reference TRBV11-1 and TRBJ2-7): EAEVAQSPRYKITEKSQAVAFWCDPISGHATLYWYRQILGQGPELLVQFQDESVVDDSQLPKDRFSAERLKGVDSTLKIQPAELGDSAMYLCASSLYRGMPYEQYFGPGTRLTVT.